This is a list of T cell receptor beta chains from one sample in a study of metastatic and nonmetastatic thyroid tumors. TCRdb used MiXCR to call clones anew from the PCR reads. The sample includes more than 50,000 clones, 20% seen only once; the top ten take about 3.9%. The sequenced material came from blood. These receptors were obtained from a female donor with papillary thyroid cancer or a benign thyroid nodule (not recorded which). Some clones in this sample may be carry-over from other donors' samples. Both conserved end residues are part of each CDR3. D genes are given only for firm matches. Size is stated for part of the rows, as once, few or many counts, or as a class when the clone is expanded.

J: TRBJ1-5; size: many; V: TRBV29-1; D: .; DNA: TGCAGCGTCGGGGACAGCAATCAGCCCCAGCATTTT; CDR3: CSVGDSNQPQHF
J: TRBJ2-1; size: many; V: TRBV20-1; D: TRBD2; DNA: TGCAGTGCTAGAGATCTAACCGGGACTAGATCCTACAATGAGCAGTTCTTC; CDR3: CSARDLTGTRSYNEQFF
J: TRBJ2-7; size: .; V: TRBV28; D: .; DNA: TGTGCCAGCATTTTCGATGGCTACGAGCAGTACTTC; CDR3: CASIFDGYEQYF
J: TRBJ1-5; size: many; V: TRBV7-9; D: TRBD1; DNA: TGTGCCAGCAGCCCGTACGGGACAGGGGATCAGCCCCAGCATTTT; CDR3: CASSPYGTGDQPQHF
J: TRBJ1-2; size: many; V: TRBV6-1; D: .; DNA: TGTGCCAGCAGTGACCCGGACTCCGTCTATGGCTACACCTTC; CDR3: CASSDPDSVYGYTF
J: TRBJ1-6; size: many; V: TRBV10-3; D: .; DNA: TGTGCCATCAGTGAGTCAGAAGGCAGCGAGTATAATTCACCCCTCCACTTT; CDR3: CAISESEGSEYNSPLHF
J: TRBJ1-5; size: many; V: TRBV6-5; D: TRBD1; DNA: TGTGCCAGCAGTTACTCGACAGGGGGAAATCAGCCCCAGCATTTT; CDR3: CASSYSTGGNQPQHF
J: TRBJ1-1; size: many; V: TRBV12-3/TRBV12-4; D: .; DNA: TGTGCCAGCAGTTTAAGGGTCGGGAACACTGAAGCTTTCTTT; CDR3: CASSLRVGNTEAFF
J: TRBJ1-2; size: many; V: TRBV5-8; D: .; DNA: TGTGCCAGCAGCTCGAACCGCGGGTTAAGTGGCTACACCTTC; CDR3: CASSSNRGLSGYTF
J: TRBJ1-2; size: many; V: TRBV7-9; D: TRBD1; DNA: TGTGCCAGCAGCCCGGGACAGGGGAATGGCTACACCTTC; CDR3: CASSPGQGNGYTF
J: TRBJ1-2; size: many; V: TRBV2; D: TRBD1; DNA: TGTGCCAGCACCTCGGACAGGAGCTATGGCTACACCTTC; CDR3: CASTSDRSYGYTF
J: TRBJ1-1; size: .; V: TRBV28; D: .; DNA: TGTGCCAGCGGTTCGACCAGACAGGTCCTGCGGGCTTTCTTT; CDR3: CASGSTRQVLRAFF
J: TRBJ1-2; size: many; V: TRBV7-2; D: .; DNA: TGTGCCAGCAGCGCCACAGGGAACTATGGCTACACCTTC; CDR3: CASSATGNYGYTF
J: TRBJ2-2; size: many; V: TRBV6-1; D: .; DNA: TGTGCCAGCAGTCTGTCAGGGATTTTAGGGGAGCTGTTTTTT; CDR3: CASSLSGILGELFF
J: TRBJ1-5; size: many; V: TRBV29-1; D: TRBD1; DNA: TGCAGCGTGGGACAGGGGGCCAACCAGCCCCAGCATTTT; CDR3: CSVGQGANQPQHF